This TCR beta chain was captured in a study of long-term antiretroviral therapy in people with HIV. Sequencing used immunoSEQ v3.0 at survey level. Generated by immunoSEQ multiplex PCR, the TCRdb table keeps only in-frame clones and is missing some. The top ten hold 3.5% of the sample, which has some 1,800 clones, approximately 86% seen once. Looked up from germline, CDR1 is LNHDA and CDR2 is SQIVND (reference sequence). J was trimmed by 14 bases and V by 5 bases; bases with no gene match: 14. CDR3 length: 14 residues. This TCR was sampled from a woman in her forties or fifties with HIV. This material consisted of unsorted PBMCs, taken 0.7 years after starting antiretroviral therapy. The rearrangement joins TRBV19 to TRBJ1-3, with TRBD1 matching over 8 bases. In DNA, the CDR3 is TGTGCCAGTAGTGCTACAGGGGGACTCGCAAGGTTATATTTT. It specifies CASSATGGLARLYF.